This TCR beta chain was retrieved from a study of blood T cell repertoires in COVID-19. Study background: From T cells, B-cell-depleted T cells, or PBMCs came the material, which was cDNA or gDNA.

Source study methods: Estimated nucleated cell counts came from reference gene primer amplification. Assay used: immunoSEQ multiplex PCR; TCRdb lists only in-frame clones, some missing. That table supplies the V and J calls and clone size; D and trimming were determined from the DNA. The sample shows some 420,000 clones, 85% to 90% of them seen only once. Participants were aged about 18 to 100 years, lived in roughly 25 US areas, and enrolled virtually. CDR1 is KGHDR and CDR2 is SFDVKD in the germline V gene. V was clipped by 5 bases and J by 9 bases; unmatched bases: 4. CDR3 length: 15 amino acids. The sequencing sample was made of PBMCs or T cells enriched from blood (not recorded which). The origin of this receptor is a man younger than 45 who had recovered from COVID-19. V is TRBV24-1 and J is TRBJ2-1, with 15 nucleotides matching TRBD2. The CDR3 here is CATSVGLAGGGEQFF. The DNA for the CDR3 is TGTGCCACCAGTGTGGGACTAGCGGGAGGAGGTGAGCAGTTCTTC.